This paragraph reports one T cell receptor beta chain. CDR1 is LGHDT and CDR2 is YNNKEL in the germline V gene (reference sequence). J lost 5 bases, V lost 4 bases, and 2 bases had no gene match. The CDR3 is 14 amino acids. The data stem from a study of blood T cell repertoires in COVID-19. At the level of the study: Whether acute or convalescent, the COVID-19 samples came from the United States, Italy and Spain. T cells, B-cell-depleted T cells, or PBMCs supplied cDNA or gDNA.

As handled by the study authors: Amplification from reference gene primers served as the basis for estimated nucleated cell counts. Profiling relied on immunoSEQ multiplex PCR, and the TCRdb table lists in-frame clones only, not all of them. V, J and clone size derive from that table, while D and trimming were established from the DNA sequence. The sample lists around 260,000 clones; over 75% were seen once. This clonotype was sampled from a human donor in a cohort sampled during active COVID-19. The sequenced sample was peripheral blood. The V gene is TRBV3-1 (or the pseudogene TRBV3-2), the J gene TRBJ2-5; TRBD2 matches 12 bases. The CDR3 DNA reads as TGTGCCAGCAGCCCCGGGACTAGCGGGGAGACCCAGTACTTC. Translating it yields CASSPGTSGETQYF.